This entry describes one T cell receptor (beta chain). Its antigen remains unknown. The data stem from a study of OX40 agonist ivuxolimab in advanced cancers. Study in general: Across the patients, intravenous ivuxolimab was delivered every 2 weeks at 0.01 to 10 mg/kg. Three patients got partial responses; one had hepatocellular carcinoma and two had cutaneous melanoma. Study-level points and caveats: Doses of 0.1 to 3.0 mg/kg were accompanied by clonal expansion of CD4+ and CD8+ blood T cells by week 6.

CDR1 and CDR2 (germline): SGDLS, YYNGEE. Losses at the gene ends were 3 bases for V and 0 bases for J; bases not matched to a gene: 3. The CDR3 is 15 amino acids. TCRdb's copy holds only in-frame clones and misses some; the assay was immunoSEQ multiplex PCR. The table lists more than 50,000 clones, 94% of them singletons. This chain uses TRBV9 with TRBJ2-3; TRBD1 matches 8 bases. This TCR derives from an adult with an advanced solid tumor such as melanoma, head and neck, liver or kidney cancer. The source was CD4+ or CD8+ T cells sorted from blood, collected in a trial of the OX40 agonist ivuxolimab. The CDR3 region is CASSADRGSTDTQYF. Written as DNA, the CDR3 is TGTGCCAGCAGCGCTGACAGGGGAAGCACAGATACGCAGTATTTT.